This T cell receptor (beta chain) was profiled in a study of technical replicates of blood from a few donors. Sequenced by immunoSEQ multiplex PCR; TCRdb stores in-frame clones only, minus some. The sample records approximately 95,000 clones, 85% to 95% being singletons. V was pared by 2 bases and J by 7 bases, with 4 bases of the junction left unmatched. This CDR3 region has 15 residues. Per germline, CDR1 LGHNT and CDR2 FRNRAP. This clonotype originated in a human donor in good health. The sequenced sample was T cells isolated from PBMCs. The chain employs TRBV12-5 and TRBJ2-1, with 11 bases identical to TRBD2. CDR3 nucleotide sequence: TGTGCTAGTGGTTTGTCACTAGCGGGAGATAATGAGCAGTTCTTC. This sequence encodes CASGLSLAGDNEQFF.